Presented here are 18 T cell receptor beta chains from one specimen sequenced in a study of T cell responses to AZD1222 COVID-19 vaccine. Produced via immunoSEQ multiplex PCR; TCRdb's table is partial and in-frame only. Of 100,000 to 150,000 clones listed, around nine tenths are singletons. Source: peripheral blood, taken on day 0 of AZD1222 vaccination. These receptors were obtained from an adult in good health.

The CDR3 DNA reads TGTGCCAGCAGCCAAGGGGCTCGGGGACCAGATACGCAGTATTTT. It translates to CASSQGARGPDTQYF. V usage is TRBV3-1 (or the pseudogene TRBV3-2) and J usage is TRBJ2-3; D is tentatively TRBD1 or TRBD2 (5 bases each). The CDR3 has 15 residues. Trimming cost V 1 base and J 4 bases, with 12 bases left between them. Germline V gene sequence: CDR1 LGHDT, CDR2 YNNKEL (reference sequence).

This chain connects TRBV15 to TRBJ1-1, with no clear D. The CDR3 loop spans 13 amino acids. Trimming stripped 4 bases from V and 9 bases from J, with 15 bases between. Germline assignment: CDR1 LNHNV and CDR2 YYDKDF (reference sequence). The CDR3 protein is CATSTPGQIKAFF. Here the CDR3 DNA reads TGTGCCACCAGCACCCCTGGGCAGATTAAAGCTTTCTTT.

The chain employs TRBV9 and TRBJ2-2; D is unclear. Germline CDR1 reads SGDLS; CDR2 reads YYNGEE. Trimming shortened V by 0 bases and J by 9 bases, and 12 bases separated the two germline ends. The CDR3 is made up of 14 amino acids. CDR3 sequence: CASSVEVSARELFF. The CDR3 bases are TGTGCCAGCAGCGTAGAGGTTTCAGCGCGGGAGCTGTTTTTT.

The chain employs TRBV4-1 and TRBJ1-1; D is unclear. This CDR3 contains 13 residues. CDR1 is MGHRA and CDR2 is YSYEKL in the germline V gene. V was pared by 1 base and J by 4 bases, with 7 bases between. The DNA of the CDR3 is TGCGCCAGCAGCCAAGCTCCGGGCACTGAAGCTTTCTTT. It codes for CASSQAPGTEAFF.

The V and J genes are TRBV30 and TRBJ1-2, with D unclear. Germline assignment: CDR1 GTSNPN and CDR2 SVGIG (reference sequence). The ends were cut back, 3 bases at V and 2 bases at J, with 13 bases in the middle. CDR3 size: 14 residues. This CDR3 is CAWRLSDRNYGYTF. CDR3 DNA sequence: TGTGCCTGGAGGCTAAGCGATAGAAACTATGGCTACACCTTC.

The rearrangement joins TRBV5-8 to TRBJ1-1, with 8 bases identical to TRBD1. The CDR3 runs to 14 residues. Germline V gene data show CDR1 as SGHTS and CDR2 as YDEGEE. With V trimmed by 5 bases and J by 2 bases, 5 bases remained unmatched. CDR3: CASRFRGRNTEAFF. The CDR3 DNA is TGTGCCAGCAGGTTCAGGGGGCGAAACACTGAAGCTTTCTTT.

The rearrangement joins TRBV27 to TRBJ1-2, with 8 bases identical to TRBD1. This CDR3 contains 15 residues. V lost 5 bases and J lost 7; bases outside the gene matches: 12. Looked up from germline, CDR1 is MNHEY and CDR2 is SMNVEV (reference sequence). CDR3 amino acids: CASSDQQGVSFGYTF. The CDR3, as DNA: TGTGCCAGCAGTGACCAACAGGGGGTTTCGTTTGGCTACACCTTC.

The V gene is TRBV6-5, the J gene TRBJ2-5; D uncertain. The V and J ends lost 0 bases and 2 bases respectively, with 10 bases between them. This CDR3 contains 15 residues. Germline-derived CDR1 and CDR2 are MNHEY and SVGAGI. This CDR3 reads CASSYSSTAQETQYF. Here the CDR3 DNA reads TGTGCCAGCAGTTACTCGTCGACTGCGCAAGAGACCCAGTACTTC.

The V and J genes are TRBV4-1 and TRBJ1-1; D gene uncertain. The germline V and J ends were trimmed by 0 bases and 2 bases, with 7 bases remaining between them. The CDR3 covers 14 residues. Germline loops: CDR1 MGHRA, CDR2 YSYEKL. The CDR3 nucleotides read TGCGCCAGCAGCCAAGACCGGGGAAACACTGAAGCTTTCTTT. Amino acids: CASSQDRGNTEAFF.

The rearrangement links TRBV30 to TRBJ2-1; TRBD2 matches 13 bases. The V gene's germline CDR1 is GTSNPN and CDR2 SVGIG (reference sequence). The CDR3 is made up of 14 amino acids. J was trimmed by 7 bases and V by 5 bases; bases with no gene match: 5. CDR3 bases: TGTGCCTGGGGACTAGCGGGAGTGTGGAATGAGCAGTTCTTC. Translated: CAWGLAGVWNEQFF.

To note about this clone: Other nucleotide sequences in the sample specify the same CDR3. The rearrangement uses TRBV11-2 and TRBJ2-5; D unresolved. The CDR3 sequence is 12 residues long. Between the trimmed V and J ends, which lost 2 bases and 2 bases, there was a span of 3 bases. The germline V gene has CDR1 SGHAT and CDR2 FQNNGV. DNA of the CDR3: TGTGCCAGCAGCTTACTACAAGAGACCCAGTACTTC. This encodes CASSLLQETQYF.

This clone was seen more than once but under ten times. The chain employs TRBV12-3 or TRBV12-4 and TRBJ1-2; 11 nucleotides line up with TRBD1. This CDR3 spans 13 amino acids. V trimming: 3 bases; J trimming: 8 bases; junction bases outside the gene matches: 2. CDR3 amino acids: CASSLGQGVGYTF. For the CDR3, the DNA is TGTGCCAGCAGTTTGGGACAGGGGGTAGGCTACACCTTC.

V usage is TRBV29-1 and J usage is TRBJ2-3, with 7 positions matching TRBD2. Trimming took 8 bases from V and 2 from J; bases not matched to a gene: 10. CDR3 length: 14 amino acids. The germline V gene encodes CDR1 SQVTM and CDR2 ANQGSEA. The CDR3 spells CSSSRGETTDTQYF. The DNA for the CDR3 is TGCAGCTCCTCCCGGGGGGAAACCACAGATACGCAGTATTTT.

In its sample, this clone was seen once. The rearrangement joins TRBV5-1 to TRBJ1-1; weak D call: TRBD1 (6 bases). This CDR3 contains 16 residues. Germline CDR1 SGHRS, CDR2 YFSETQ. V lost 4 bases, J lost 0 bases, and 16 bases lay in between. The CDR3 sequence: CASSELQGGMNTEAFF. DNA of the CDR3: TGCGCCAGCAGCGAATTACAGGGCGGCATGAACACTGAAGCTTTCTTT.

The V call is TRBV11-3, the J call TRBJ1-1, with unresolved D. The germline V gene encodes CDR1 SGHNT and CDR2 YENEEA. Trimming took off 1 base at V and 4 bases at J, with 4 bases between the two ends. The CDR3 length is 12 residues. The CDR3 region is CASSLVGTEAFF. The CDR3 coding sequence is TGTGCCAGCAGCTTAGTGGGCACTGAAGCTTTCTTT.

The V and J genes are TRBV21-1 and TRBJ2-4. TRBV21-1 counts as a pseudogene. This CDR3 has 15 amino acids. The CDR3 sequence: CASSKAKVNKNIQYF. Here the CDR3 DNA reads TGTGCCAGCAGCAAAGCGAAGGTAAATAAAAACATTCAGTACTTC.

The chain has TRBV2 and TRBJ1-1; perhaps TRBD1 as D (6 bases). The germline V gene encodes CDR1 SNHLY and CDR2 FYNNEI. The CDR3 has 14 amino acids. The ends were cut back, 6 bases at V and 3 bases at J, with 14 bases in the middle. The CDR3 nucleotides read TGTGCCAGCAGCCTCCGGGGGGCCTACACTGAAGCTTTCTTT. Encoded protein: CASSLRGAYTEAFF.

V and J are TRBV18 and TRBJ1-2; D is unresolved. Deletions cut 0 bases from V and 2 bases from J, with 4 bases between. Germline CDR1 reads KGHSH; CDR2 reads LQKENI. This CDR3 has 13 amino acids. The CDR3 sequence is CASSPPGNYGYTF. The CDR3, as DNA: TGTGCCAGCTCACCACCAGGGAACTATGGCTACACCTTC.